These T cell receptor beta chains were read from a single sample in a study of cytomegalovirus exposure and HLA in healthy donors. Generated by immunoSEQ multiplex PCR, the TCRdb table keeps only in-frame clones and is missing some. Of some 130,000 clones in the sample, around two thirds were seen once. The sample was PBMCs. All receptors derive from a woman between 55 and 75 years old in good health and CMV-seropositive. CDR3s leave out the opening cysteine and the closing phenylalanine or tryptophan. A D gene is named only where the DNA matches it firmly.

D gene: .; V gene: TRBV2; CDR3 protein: ASSEAWRAGAYEQY
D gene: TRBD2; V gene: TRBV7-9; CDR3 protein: ASSLEASGRATDTQY
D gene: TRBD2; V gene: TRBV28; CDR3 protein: ASSSLAGANPYEQY
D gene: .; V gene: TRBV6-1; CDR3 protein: ASSEAGRTGELF
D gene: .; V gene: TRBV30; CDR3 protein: AWSVPRAPGANVLT
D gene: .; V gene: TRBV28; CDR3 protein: ASSLIPRSSRTDYTQY
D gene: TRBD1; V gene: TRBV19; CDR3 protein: ASSITGTARRGGELF
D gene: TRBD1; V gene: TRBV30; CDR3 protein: AWSWTGGRTNYGYT
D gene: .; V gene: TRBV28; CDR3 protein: ASRKTEASSYEQY
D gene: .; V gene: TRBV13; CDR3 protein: ASSLGRNEKLF
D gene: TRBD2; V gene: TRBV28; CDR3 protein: ASSPLTGTRRNEQF
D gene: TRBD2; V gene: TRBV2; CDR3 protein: ASSKRTSGRTDTQY
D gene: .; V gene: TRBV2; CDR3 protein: ASSVRVWQPQH
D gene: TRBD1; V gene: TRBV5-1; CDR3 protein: ASSPQGANYGYT
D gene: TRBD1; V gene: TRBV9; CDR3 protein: ASSVDGTGGRGEQF
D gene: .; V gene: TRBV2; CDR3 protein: ASSEMAEQF
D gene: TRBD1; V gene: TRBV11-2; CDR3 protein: ASTRQGGIMNTEAF
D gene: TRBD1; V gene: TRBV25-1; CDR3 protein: ASSEATTGDQPQH
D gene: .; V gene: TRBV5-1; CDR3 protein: ASSSQGSNEKLF
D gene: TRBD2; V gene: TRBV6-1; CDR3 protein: ASIVGLAAYEQY
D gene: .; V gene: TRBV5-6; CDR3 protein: ASSFAGSDTQY
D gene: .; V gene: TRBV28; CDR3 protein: ASTSSQGDTGELF
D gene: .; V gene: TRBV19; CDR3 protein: ASSITAENYGYT
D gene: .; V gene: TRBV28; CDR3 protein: ASSLPGSNEKLF
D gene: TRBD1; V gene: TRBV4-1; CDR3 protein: ASSPRDREGRETQY
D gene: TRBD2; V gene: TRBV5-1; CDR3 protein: ASSLWAGERADTQY
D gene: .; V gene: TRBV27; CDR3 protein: ASSPREGRGSGEKLF
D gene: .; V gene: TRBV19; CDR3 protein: ATGGAF
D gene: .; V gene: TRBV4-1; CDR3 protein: ASSQDWSGVISLAKNIQY
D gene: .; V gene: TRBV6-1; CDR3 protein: ASSEAGTSTYEQY
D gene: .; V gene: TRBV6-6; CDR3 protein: ASSDTGRGYTTEAF
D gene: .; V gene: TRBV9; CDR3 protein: ASSANEAAYTEAF
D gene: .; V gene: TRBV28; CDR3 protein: ASSSGQPQH
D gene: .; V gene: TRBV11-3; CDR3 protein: ASSLYTGQSYEQY
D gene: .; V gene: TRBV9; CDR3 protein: ASSVAGGGYT
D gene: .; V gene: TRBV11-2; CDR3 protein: ASSLVEVRTEAF
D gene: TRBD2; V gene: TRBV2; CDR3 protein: ASSTSGSEQY
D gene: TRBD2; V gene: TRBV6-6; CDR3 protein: ASRQLAGQETQY
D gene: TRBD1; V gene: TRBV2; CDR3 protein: ASSEAPGQNYGYT
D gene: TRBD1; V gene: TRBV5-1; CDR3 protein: ASSLDRGELVWTGELF
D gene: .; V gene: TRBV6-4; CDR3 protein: ASSAAGSGANVLT
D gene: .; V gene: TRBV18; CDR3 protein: ASSRTESNQPQH
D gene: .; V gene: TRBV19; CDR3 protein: ASSMRQGWGTEAF
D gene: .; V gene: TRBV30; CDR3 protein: AWSSGDTHQPQH
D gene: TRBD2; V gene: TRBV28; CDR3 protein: ASSSPTSGRTFPIEETQY
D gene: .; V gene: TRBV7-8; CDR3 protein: ASSLAPGYTGELF
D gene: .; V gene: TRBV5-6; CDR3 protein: ASSEPGIPYEQY
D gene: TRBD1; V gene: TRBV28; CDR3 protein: ASSGTVRQPQH
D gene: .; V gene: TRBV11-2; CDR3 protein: ASSPDSNTDTQY
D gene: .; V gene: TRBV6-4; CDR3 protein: ASSDPWHRRIYEQY